Listed below are T cell receptor beta chains from one sample, sequenced in a study of T-cell memory formation after mild COVID-19. TCRdb re-analysed the 5' RACE reads in MiXCR, keeping a single row per CDR3 protein. The repertoire holds around 200,000 distinct CDR3 sequences, around 30% seen once, with roughly 11% in the top ten. Sample: PBMCs or a T cell subset sorted from them (not recorded which). The receptors stem from an adult woman who had mild COVID-19 (a few samples of this study predate the infection). Cell type and time point are not known. Both conserved end residues are part of each CDR3. The D gene is left open where the match is weak. Part of the rows lack a size; the others show once, few, many or a class for expanded clones.

>TRBD2|TRBV4-2|NA|TRBJ2-5
CASGAGGRGTQYF
TGTGCCAGCGGGGCGGGAGGCCGAGGGACCCAGTACTTC
>NA|TRBV6-2/TRBV6-3|NA|TRBJ2-1
CATRGGFYNEQFF
TGTGCCACCAGGGGGGGATTTTACAATGAGCAGTTCTTC
>TRBD2|TRBV3-1|few|TRBJ2-1
CASSSSGGANYNEQFF
TGTGCCAGCAGCTCTAGCGGGGGGGCTAATTACAATGAGCAGTTCTTC
>TRBD2|TRBV6-2/TRBV6-3|NA|TRBJ2-2
CASSYRQAGGPGELFF
TGTGCCAGCAGTTACCGGCAAGCGGGAGGGCCCGGGGAGCTGTTTTTT
>NA|TRBV27|NA|TRBJ2-2
CASSSIDRFDTGELFF
TGTGCCAGCAGTTCAATAGACAGGTTTGACACCGGGGAGCTGTTTTTT
>TRBD1|TRBV29-1|NA|TRBJ2-7
CSVDRTGTTEQYF
TGCAGCGTTGACCGGACAGGGACCACCGAGCAGTACTTC
>NA|TRBV7-9|NA|TRBJ2-7
CASSSRTAPYEQYF
TGTGCCAGCAGCTCCAGGACAGCTCCCTACGAGCAGTACTTC
>NA|TRBV2|few|TRBJ2-1
CASSVNLRNEQFF
TGTGCCAGCAGTGTCAATCTTAGAAATGAGCAGTTCTTC
>NA|TRBV21-1|NA|TRBJ1-1
CASSKVKDRMNTEAFF
TGTGCCAGCAGCAAAGTGAAAGACAGAATGAACACTGAAGCTTTCTTT
>NA|TRBV29-1|NA|TRBJ2-7
CSAKGRQGSSSYEQYF
TGCAGCGCCAAAGGAAGGCAGGGGTCTAGCTCCTACGAGCAGTACTTC
>NA|TRBV7-9|NA|TRBJ1-5
CASSPYRDQPQHF
TGTGCCAGCAGCCCTTACAGGGATCAGCCCCAGCATTTT
>TRBD1|TRBV10-3|few|TRBJ2-7
CAISEITGGGGDEQYF
TGTGCCATCAGTGAGATAACAGGGGGCGGTGGCGACGAGCAGTACTTC
>TRBD1|TRBV4-2|many|TRBJ2-7
CASSQGQGSYEQYF
TGTGCCAGCAGCCAGGGACAGGGATCCTACGAGCAGTACTTC
>TRBD2|TRBV4-2|few|TRBJ2-7
CASSQDSLAGAYEQYF
TGTGCCAGCAGCCAAGATAGCCTAGCGGGGGCCTACGAGCAGTACTTC
>NA|TRBV29-1|NA|TRBJ1-2
CSVDVTGNYGYTF
TGCAGCGTTGACGTAACAGGGAACTATGGCTACACCTTC
>NA|TRBV5-1|few|TRBJ2-3
CASSLGQGRDTQYF
TGCGCCAGCAGCTTGGGCCAGGGACGTGATACGCAGTATTTT
>TRBD2|TRBV7-9|few|TRBJ2-3
CASSWTSGVLDTQYF
TGTGCCAGCAGCTGGACTAGCGGGGTTCTAGATACGCAGTATTTT
>NA|TRBV6-2/TRBV6-3|NA|TRBJ1-1
CASRAGVTEAFF
TGTGCCAGCAGGGCAGGGGTGACTGAAGCTTTCTTT
>NA|TRBV2|NA|TRBJ2-5
CASSGDSKETQYF
TGTGCCAGCAGTGGGGACTCGAAAGAGACCCAGTACTTC
>NA|TRBV6-2/TRBV6-3|once|TRBJ2-7
CASSYSVTYEQYF
TGTGCCAGCAGTTACAGCGTTACCTACGAGCAGTACTTC
>NA|TRBV7-3|few|TRBJ2-3
CASSPTLADTQYF
TGTGCCAGCAGCCCCACACTCGCAGATACGCAGTATTTT
>TRBD1|TRBV30|NA|TRBJ1-1
CAWSATGGTEAFF
TGTGCCTGGAGTGCGACAGGGGGCACTGAAGCTTTCTTT
>NA|TRBV5-8|NA|TRBJ2-7
CASSLQARANEQYF
TGTGCCAGCAGCTTACAGGCCAGGGCGAACGAGCAGTACTTC
>TRBD1|TRBV7-9|once|TRBJ2-7
CASSDRDRDYEQYF
TGTGCCAGCAGCGACCGGGACAGGGACTACGAGCAGTACTTC
>NA|TRBV7-3|NA|TRBJ2-1
CASSRDPPGSNEQFF
TGTGCCAGCAGCCGGGACCCGCCCGGGAGCAATGAGCAGTTCTTC
>NA|TRBV6-5|few|TRBJ1-1
CASIPPGAVRTEAFF
TGTGCCAGCATCCCCCCCGGCGCGGTGAGGACTGAAGCTTTCTTT
>NA|TRBV4-3|NA|TRBJ1-2
CASSQDAPARNYGYTF
TGCGCCAGCAGCCAAGATGCCCCGGCGAGGAACTATGGCTACACCTTC
>TRBD2|TRBV5-6|NA|TRBJ2-5
CASSQWTSQETQYF
TGTGCCAGCAGCCAATGGACTAGCCAAGAGACCCAGTACTTC